A single sample gave rise to the 12 T cell receptor beta chains below, sequenced in a study of CD8+CD57+ T cells in acquired aplastic anemia (dated by TCRdb to the late 2010s). For sequencing, an Illumina HiSeq 2000 was employed. TCR beta VDJ combination and CDR3 sequence profiling used genomic DNA as the template. TCRdb reworked the public reads: Q25 trimming with fastp, MiXCR clone assembly, productive beta chains retained. Identical CDR3 protein sequences are pooled into one entry, listed with their most common genes and DNA. This sample holds about 160,000 distinct CDR3 sequences; roughly 47% were observed only once. The ten largest make up around 0.96% of the sample. The material sequenced was sorted CD4+, CD8+, or CD8+CD57+ T cells (not recorded which) from PBMCs. The receptors derive from a human donor in good health.

About this clonotype: The junction departs from germline at one end; a sequencing error may be responsible. V and J are TRBV7-7 and TRBJ2-7, with TRBD1 matching 9 bases. The assigned J gene may be wrong: the sequence end matches TRBJ2-5 better. CDR3 length equals 15 residues. CDR1 SSHAT and CDR2 FNYEAQ come from the germline V gene (reference sequence). CDR3 region: CASRLGGQGLETQYF. CDR3 in DNA: TGTGCTAGCAGACTAGGGGGACAGGGTCTAGAGACCCAGTACTTC.

This clonotype was observed a few times. This chain joins TRBV19 and TRBJ2-5, with D unresolved. CDR1 is LNHDA and CDR2 is SQIVND in the germline V gene (reference sequence). The germline V and J ends were trimmed by 3 bases and 5 bases, with 4 bases remaining between them. The CDR3 extends over 11 amino acids. CDR3 residues: CASSIHETQYF. The CDR3 region has the DNA TGTGCCAGTAGTATCCACGAGACCCAGTACTTC.

This clonotype was detected ten times or more. The rearrangement uses TRBV5-6 and TRBJ1-2; D is unresolved. V lost 4 bases and J lost 0, with 10 bases in between. The CDR3 is 14 amino acids. Germline V gene sequence: CDR1 SGHDT, CDR2 YYEEEE. For the CDR3, the DNA is TGTGCCAGCAGCCAAACTAGAGCTAACTATGGCTACACCTTC. Translating it yields CASSQTRANYGYTF. The whole variable domain, remainder taken from reference TRBV5-6 and TRBJ1-2, is DAGVTQSPTHLIKTRGQQVTLRCSPKSGHDTVSWYQQALGQGPQFIFQYYEEEERQRGNFPDRFSGHQFPNYSSELNVNALLLGDSALYLCASSQTRANYGYTFGSGTRLTVV.

V gene TRBV6-4 combines with J gene TRBJ1-4; tentatively, D is TRBD1 (5 bases). Germline assignment: CDR1 MRHNA and CDR2 SNTAGT. The CDR3 sequence is 16 residues long. V lost 2 bases and J lost 2, with 12 bases in between. CDR3 loop: CASSDGWGPTNEKLFF. The DNA of the CDR3 is TGTGCCAGCAGTGACGGGTGGGGCCCGACTAATGAAAAACTGTTTTTT.

A single count supports this clonotype. This chain connects TRBV3-1 to TRBJ1-3; D call uncertain. The germline CDR1 and CDR2 sequences are LGHDT and YNNKEL (reference sequence). Trimming removed 4 bases at V and 4 bases at J, with 14 bases between. The length of the CDR3 is 15 residues. CDR3 protein: CASSLVRALGNTIYF. The CDR3 bases are TGTGCCAGCAGCCTCGTAAGGGCGCTGGGAAACACCATATATTTT.

The V and J genes are TRBV7-2 and TRBJ2-7; possibly TRBD1 or TRBD2 for D (5 bases each). V shed 5 bases and J shed 0 bases, with 14 bases lying between them. CDR3 length: 15 amino acids. Germline assignment: CDR1 SGHTA and CDR2 FQGNSA. The CDR3 coding sequence is TGTGCCAGCAGCCTCGGGACGTCAAGCTCCTACGAGCAGTACTTC. Protein: CASSLGTSSSYEQYF.

The J gene is TRBJ1-1, the V gene TRBV11-2; perhaps TRBD1 as D (5 bases). V gave up 5 bases and J gave up 7 bases, with 11 bases separating them. CDR3 length equals 12 residues. In germline, CDR1 is SGHAT, CDR2 FQNNGV. CDR3 DNA: TGTGCCAGCAGCCCGACGGGACGTGAAGCTTTCTTT. Protein sequence: CASSPTGREAFF.

This chain connects TRBV20-1 to TRBJ1-2; D possibly corresponds to TRBD1 (6 bases). Trimming took off 6 bases at V and 0 bases at J, with 14 bases between the two ends. Germline CDR1 reads DFQATT; CDR2 reads SNEGSKA (reference sequence). This CDR3 has 14 amino acids. The CDR3 reads CSAPDSLANYGYTF. The CDR3 nucleotides read TGCAGTGCACCGGACAGTCTCGCTAACTATGGCTACACCTTC.

This clonotype was recorded at least ten times. The rearrangement links TRBV4-1 to TRBJ1-6; D gene ambiguous. The V and J ends lost 3 bases and 4 bases respectively, with 7 bases between them. Per germline, CDR1 MGHRA and CDR2 YSYEKL. CDR3 length: 14 amino acids. The CDR3 region is CASSQIIYNSPLHF. The CDR3 DNA reads TGCGCCAGCAGCCAGATAATTTATAATTCACCCCTCCACTTT.

Of note for this clonotype: The junction differs from germline at one of its ends, possibly a read error. The J gene is TRBJ2-1, the V gene TRBV20-1, with 9 bases lining up with TRBD1. Looked up from germline, CDR1 is DFQATT and CDR2 is SNEGSKA (reference sequence). The CDR3 contains 15 residues. The CDR3 loop reads CSASLLGTGKNEQSF. The CDR3 DNA is TGCAGTGCTAGTCTCCTTGGGACAGGGAAGAATGAGCAGTCCTTC.

V usage is TRBV25-1 and J usage is TRBJ2-7, with D uncertain. The CDR3 has 13 residues. V was cut by 5 bases and J by 3 bases, with 11 bases left in between. CDR1 and CDR2 from the germline V gene are MGHDK and SYGVNS. CDR3 DNA sequence: TGTGCCAGCAGTACCCCGGCTAGCTACGAGCAGTACTTC. Residues: CASSTPASYEQYF.

This chain uses TRBV24-1 with TRBJ2-3, with unresolved D. In germline, CDR1 is KGHDR, CDR2 SFDVKD. The CDR3 length is 14 residues. The V end lost 2 bases, the J end lost 6 bases, and 11 bases lay between the germline ends. CDR3 bases: TGTGCCACCAGTGATTCGGGCGTTTACGATACGCAGTATTTT. Protein: CATSDSGVYDTQYF.